These T cell receptor beta chains were read from a single sample in a study of metastatic and nonmetastatic thyroid tumors. TCRdb re-called the PCR reads through MiXCR. The sample contains some 14,000 clones, 25% of which appear only once. Sequenced input: tumor tissue. These receptor sequences come from a female donor with papillary thyroid cancer or a benign thyroid nodule (not recorded which). Some clones in this sample may be carry-over from other donors' samples. Each CDR3 is given with its conserved first and last residue. Each record gives: CDR3 DNA, CDR3 protein, D gene, clone size, V gene, J gene. D genes are given only for firm matches. The size field is filled for only some rows; it gives once, few, many or a size class.

CDR3nt: TGTGCCTGGAGTGCCTCCCCACTAGCGAGAATATACGAGCAGTACTTC; CDR3aa: CAWSASPLARIYEQYF; d_gene: TRBD2; abundance: medium-sized; v_gene: TRBV30; j_gene: TRBJ2-7
CDR3nt: TGTGCCAGCACCCCCCTGAGCACCGGGGAGCTGTTTTTT; CDR3aa: CASTPLSTGELFF; d_gene: NA; abundance: medium-sized; v_gene: TRBV12-3/TRBV12-4; j_gene: TRBJ2-2
CDR3nt: TGTGCCACCAGCAACGGGGTCTCCCAGCCCCAGCATTTT; CDR3aa: CATSNGVSQPQHF; d_gene: NA; abundance: medium-sized; v_gene: TRBV15; j_gene: TRBJ1-5
CDR3nt: TGTGCCACCAACCGGGACAGAAGAACTGAAAAACTGTTTTTT; CDR3aa: CATNRDRRTEKLFF; d_gene: TRBD1; abundance: many; v_gene: TRBV28; j_gene: TRBJ1-4
CDR3nt: TGTGCCAGCGGCCGATATGGACAGGGGAATGGCTACACCTTC; CDR3aa: CASGRYGQGNGYTF; d_gene: TRBD1; abundance: NA; v_gene: TRBV28; j_gene: TRBJ1-2
CDR3nt: TGTGCCAGCAGTTATGGGCTAGGGACCCGCACAGATACGCAGTATTTT; CDR3aa: CASSYGLGTRTDTQYF; d_gene: NA; abundance: many; v_gene: TRBV6-6; j_gene: TRBJ2-3
CDR3nt: TGTGCCTGGAGTGTTTCCGGGACAGCTTACGAGCAGTACTTC; CDR3aa: CAWSVSGTAYEQYF; d_gene: TRBD1; abundance: few; v_gene: TRBV30; j_gene: TRBJ2-7
CDR3nt: TGTGCCAGCTCCGGACAGTACACTGAGCAGTTCTTC; CDR3aa: CASSGQYTEQFF; d_gene: NA; abundance: NA; v_gene: TRBV10-3; j_gene: TRBJ2-1
CDR3nt: TGCAGTGCTAGGTCGGGGGTCGGCTGGGCTGAAGCTTTCTTT; CDR3aa: CSARSGVGWAEAFF; d_gene: NA; abundance: medium-sized; v_gene: TRBV20-1; j_gene: TRBJ1-1
CDR3nt: TGTGCCAGCAGCCAGAACCGGGACAGCTATGGCTACACCTTC; CDR3aa: CASSQNRDSYGYTF; d_gene: TRBD1; abundance: NA; v_gene: TRBV4-2; j_gene: TRBJ1-2
CDR3nt: TGTGCCAGCAGCCAAGCTTTTAGCGCCTCGAACACCGGGGAGCTGTTTTTT; CDR3aa: CASSQAFSASNTGELFF; d_gene: NA; abundance: NA; v_gene: TRBV4-2; j_gene: TRBJ2-2
CDR3nt: TGTGCCAGCAGTTACCAGGGCGCCTACAATGAGCAGTTCTTC; CDR3aa: CASSYQGAYNEQFF; d_gene: NA; abundance: few; v_gene: TRBV6-5; j_gene: TRBJ2-1
CDR3nt: TGTGCCAGCAGTCGGTCAGGACAGGCGGCTAGCAATCAGCCCCAACATTTT; CDR3aa: CASSRSGQAASNQPQHF; d_gene: TRBD1; abundance: few; v_gene: TRBV12-3/TRBV12-4; j_gene: TRBJ1-5
CDR3nt: TGTGCCAGCAGTTTTTGGGCGAGTAGCGAGCAGTACTTC; CDR3aa: CASSFWASSEQYF; d_gene: NA; abundance: medium-sized; v_gene: TRBV27; j_gene: TRBJ2-7
CDR3nt: TGTGCCAGCAGCTTAAGTCCAGCTAACACTGAAGCTTTCTTT; CDR3aa: CASSLSPANTEAFF; d_gene: NA; abundance: many; v_gene: TRBV7-3; j_gene: TRBJ1-1
CDR3nt: TGTGCCAGCAGCTTAAGACAGGGGGCGATAGATGGCTACACCTTC; CDR3aa: CASSLRQGAIDGYTF; d_gene: TRBD1; abundance: NA; v_gene: TRBV7-8; j_gene: TRBJ1-2
CDR3nt: TGTGCCAGCAGAGCTCACGACAGGGACTCCAACTATGGCTACACCTTC; CDR3aa: CASRAHDRDSNYGYTF; d_gene: TRBD1; abundance: medium-sized; v_gene: TRBV6-1; j_gene: TRBJ1-2
CDR3nt: TGTGCCACCCTGGAAAGGGCAGAGCCCCAGCATTTT; CDR3aa: CATLERAEPQHF; d_gene: NA; abundance: medium-sized; v_gene: TRBV2; j_gene: TRBJ1-5